This T cell receptor beta chain was profiled in a study of OX40 agonist ivuxolimab in advanced cancers. Background on the study: In three patients, partial responses were observed, one with hepatocellular carcinoma and two with cutaneous melanoma.

Using immunoSEQ multiplex PCR, the repertoire was profiled, and TCRdb retains in-frame clones only, with some absent. In the table there are over 40,000 clones, 88% of which are singletons. The length of the CDR3 is 14 residues. The V end lost 6 bases, the J end lost 0 bases, and 9 bases lay between the germline ends. Looked up from germline, CDR1 is SNHLY and CDR2 is FYNNEI. This clone was picked up one time. The source material was CD4+ or CD8+ T cells sorted from blood, sampled in a trial of the OX40 agonist ivuxolimab. This chain links TRBV2 with TRBJ2-4; D is undetermined. The clonotype was recovered from an adult with an advanced solid tumor such as melanoma, head and neck, liver or kidney cancer. The CDR3 loop reads CASRLILAKNIQYF. CDR3 in DNA: TGTGCCAGCAGACTCATATTAGCCAAAAACATTCAGTACTTC.